This TCR beta chain was captured in a study of cytomegalovirus exposure and HLA in healthy donors. Study outcomes and limitations: TCR beta V segments were, for the most part, productive about 87% or about 30% of the time in an earlier analysis. In a later analysis, TCR association rates varied by HLA locus: DRB1 most, HLA-C fewest.

The CDR3 consists of 14 residues. Germline V gene data show CDR1 as SGHRS and CDR2 as YFSETQ. V trimming: 2 bases; J trimming: 8 bases; junction bases outside the gene matches: 6. PCR employed 60 Vbeta and 13 Jbeta primers. Clones were read by immunoSEQ multiplex PCR, and TCRdb kept only the in-frame ones, dropping some. The repertoire has about 170,000 clones, roughly 75% of them found once; the top ten carry 1%. As to this clone: Its antigen is not known.

The chain uses TRBV5-1 and TRBJ2-1; 8 bases match TRBD1. This clonotype was sampled from a woman aged 45-65 years in good health and CMV-seropositive. Sequenced input: PBMCs. DNA for the CDR3: TGCGCCAGCAGCTTACGGACAGGGAAGGATGAGCAGTTCTTC. This sequence encodes CASSLRTGKDEQFF. The entire variable domain, with the rest obtained from reference TRBV5-1 and TRBJ2-1, is as follows: KAGVTQTPRYLIKTRGQQVTLSCSPISGHRSVSWYQQTPGQGLQFLFEYFSETQRNKGNFPGRFSGRQFSNSRSEMNVSTLELGDSALYLCASSLRTGKDEQFFGPGTRLTVL.